These 26 T cell receptor beta chains originate from one sample sequenced in a study of spatial heterogeneity in lung cancer. Study-wide points: Tracking of tumor mutation counts was seen in expanded intratumoral alpha and beta TCR counts.

TCRdb used MiXCR to reprocess the 5' RACE reads, holding one entry per CDR3 protein. This sample has 13,000 or so distinct CDR3 sequences; over 3% occur once, and the top ten carry 6.5% to 9%. Their recognized antigens are unknown. The time point is: sample taken at primary tumor resection. The material was lung tumor tissue, obtained at surgery. All receptors derive from a male donor with early-stage non-small cell lung cancer.

At least ten counts were recorded for this clonotype. This chain joins TRBV29-1 and TRBJ1-1; a possible D gene is TRBD1 (5 bases). This CDR3 has 14 residues. Per germline, CDR1 SQVTM and CDR2 ANQGSEA. The V gene lost 7 bases and the J gene lost 4 bases, with 19 bases spanning the gap. The CDR3 nucleotides are TGCAGCGCCAGACCCGCAGGGTTGAGCACTGAAGCTTTCTTT. Its translation is CSARPAGLSTEAFF. Full variable domain (rest looked up from reference TRBV29-1 and TRBJ1-1): SAVISQKPSRDICQRGTSLTIQCQVDSQVTMMFWYRQQPGQSLTLIATANQGSEATYESGFVIDKFPISRPNLTFSTLTVSNMSPEDSSIYLCSARPAGLSTEAFFGQGTRLTVV.

This clonotype was counted at least ten times. The gene calls are TRBV4-2 and TRBJ2-1, with a tentative D call TRBD2 (5 bases). This CDR3 region has 13 residues. The germline V and J ends were trimmed by 4 bases and 12 bases, with 16 bases remaining between them. Germline V gene data show CDR1 as LGHNA and CDR2 as YNFKEQ. The CDR3 coding sequence is TGTGCCAGCAGCCTAACGATAGCGATTCGGCAGTTCTTC. Translated: CASSLTIAIRQFF.

There are many counts of this clonotype. This sequence joins TRBV20-1 and TRBJ1-5, with TRBD1 identical over 8 bases. V lost 3 bases and J lost 6; bases outside the gene matches: 7. CDR1 is DFQATT and CDR2 is SNEGSKA in the germline V gene (reference sequence). The CDR3 extends over 14 amino acids. The CDR3 DNA reads as TGCAGTGCTAGTGCCAGGGGGCCTGGTCAGCCCCAGCATTTT. As protein: CSASARGPGQPQHF.

As for this clonotype: A read error may be the cause here, since a much bigger clone is one base away. This chain connects TRBV6-5 to TRBJ2-5; D is undetermined. Germline CDR1 is MNHEY and CDR2 is SVGAGI. Trimming took off 9 bases at V and 5 bases at J, with 16 bases between the two ends. CDR3 length: 13 amino acids. The CDR3: CARQNIIGETQYF. The DNA of the CDR3 is TGTGCCAGACAGAACATAATAGGCGAGACCCAGTACTTC.

There are many counts of this clonotype. The CDR3 coding sequence is TGTGCCAGCAGTTACTCGGTGGGGAGAGAGACCCAGTACTTC. It is translated as CASSYSVGRETQYF. The chain uses TRBV6-5 and TRBJ2-5; tentatively, D is TRBD2 (5 bases). The CDR3 spans 14 residues. CDR1 MNHEY and CDR2 SVGAGI come from the germline V gene. V was cut by 0 bases and J by 4 bases, with 9 bases left in between.

This clonotype was counted many times. This rearrangement joins TRBV3-1 to TRBJ2-3; 7 bases align to TRBD2. The CDR3 length is 16 residues. After removal of 2 bases from V and 2 bases from J, the junction contained 7 bases not matched to a gene. Germline V lookup: CDR1 LGHDT, CDR2 YNNKEL (reference sequence). CDR3 residues: CASSQRLTSNTDTQYF. CDR3 DNA: TGTGCCAGCAGCCAACGCCTGACTAGCAACACAGATACGCAGTATTTT.

The genes are TRBV29-1 and TRBJ2-1; 8 bases are a match to TRBD1. The germline V gene has CDR1 SQVTM and CDR2 ANQGSEA. V trimming: 7 bases; J trimming: 8 bases; junction bases outside the gene matches: 10. The CDR3 runs to 13 residues. The CDR3 bases are TGCAGCGGCCGGGACAGGATTCGTCATGAGCAGTTCTTC. Residues: CSGRDRIRHEQFF.

This clonotype has at least ten counts. The V call is TRBV3-1, the J call TRBJ2-7; D is uncertain. Germline lookup yields CDR1 LGHDT and CDR2 YNNKEL (reference sequence). V was pared by 2 bases and J by 2 bases, with 19 bases between. The CDR3 extends over 17 amino acids. This chain's CDR3 is CASSQFFRSRPAYEQYF. DNA for the CDR3: TGTGCCAGCAGCCAATTTTTTAGAAGTAGGCCCGCCTACGAGCAGTACTTC.

This clonotype was found a few times. The chain combines TRBV20-1 with TRBJ2-3; D is uncertain. Trimming cost V 1 base and J 4 bases, with 15 bases left between them. Germline values: CDR1 DFQATT, CDR2 SNEGSKA (reference sequence). This CDR3 has 15 residues. The CDR3 nucleotides are TGCAGTGCTAGAGTAGGTCAGCTCGATGCAGATACGCAGTATTTT. Its translation: CSARVGQLDADTQYF.

This clonotype has at least ten counts. The chain links TRBV7-9 to TRBJ1-1; D is ambiguous. The CDR3 sequence is 15 residues long. In germline, CDR1 is SEHNR, CDR2 FQNEAQ (reference sequence). V was pared by 3 bases and J by 0 bases, with 11 bases between. The CDR3 DNA sequence: TGTGCCAGCAGCTTTCTGGCGGAATTGAACACTGAAGCTTTCTTT. Residues: CASSFLAELNTEAFF.

This clonotype has a handful of counts. This sequence joins TRBV5-1 and TRBJ1-5, with a weak D call TRBD1 (5 bases). The V end was cut by 5 bases, the J end by 4 bases, with 16 bases between. Germline values: CDR1 SGHRS, CDR2 YFSETQ. CDR3 length: 15 amino acids. The CDR3 coding sequence is TGCGCCAGCAGGGCCGGGACTCAAGGTAATCAGCCCCAGCATTTT. Its protein is CASRAGTQGNQPQHF. Filled out from reference TRBV5-1 and TRBJ1-5, the complete variable domain reads KAGVTQTPRYLIKTRGQQVTLSCSPISGHRSVSWYQQTPGQGLQFLFEYFSETQRNKGNFPGRFSGRQFSNSRSEMNVSTLELGDSALYLCASRAGTQGNQPQHFGDGTRLSIL.

This clonotype has only a few counts. The rearrangement uses TRBV3-1 and TRBJ2-3; 9 bases are shared with TRBD2. This CDR3 has 16 residues. CDR1 and CDR2 from the germline V gene are LGHDT and YNNKEL (reference sequence). V lost 4 bases, J lost 6 bases, and 11 bases stayed unmatched. The CDR3 bases are TGTGCCAGCAGCCCCTCCGGTAGCGGGAGTTCTGATACGCAGTATTTT. Translation gives CASSPSGSGSSDTQYF.

The chain combines TRBV7-6 with TRBJ1-1; D gene ambiguous. This CDR3 is built from 14 residues. Trimming left V 1 base short and J 11 bases short, with 17 bases between. The germline V gene encodes CDR1 SGHVS and CDR2 FNYEAQ. The CDR3 DNA reads as TGTGCCAGCAGCTTAGAGGGAGGCGAGGTAAAGGCTTTCTTT. Its protein is CASSLEGGEVKAFF.

Many counts were recorded for this clonotype. The rearrangement uses TRBV7-9 and TRBJ1-2; the D is unclear. CDR1 is SEHNR, CDR2 FQNEAQ, per germline (reference sequence). V dropped 1 base and J dropped 4 bases, with 13 bases sitting between them. CDR3 length: 15 amino acids. Written as DNA, the CDR3 is TGTGCCAGCAGCTTAGTGGCAGGACCCACCTATGGCTACACCTTC. As protein: CASSLVAGPTYGYTF.

This clonotype has only a few counts. This chain uses TRBV7-2 with TRBJ2-5; 12 positions agree with TRBD2. Germline CDR1 and CDR2: SGHTA and FQGNSA. The length of the CDR3 is 16 residues. With 5 bases clipped from V and 5 bases from J, the junction kept 9 bases outside the gene matches. The CDR3 loop is CASSTQRTSGTETQYF. The DNA of the CDR3 is TGTGCCAGCAGCACACAGAGGACTAGCGGGACTGAGACCCAGTACTTC.

This clonotype occurred many times. Since a much larger clone is just one base distant, this may be a read error. This sequence joins TRBV3-1 and TRBJ1-2; tentatively, D is TRBD1 (6 bases). The V gene's germline CDR1 is LGHDT and CDR2 YNNKEL (reference sequence). The CDR3 totals 13 residues. Here the CDR3 reads CASSYRTDYGYNF. CDR3 nucleotide sequence: TGTGCCAGCAGCTACAGGACAGACTATGGCTACAACTTC.

This clonotype came up many times. The chain recombines TRBV12-3 or TRBV12-4 with TRBJ2-4; 8 bases align to TRBD1. This CDR3 region has 15 residues. The V gene end was trimmed by 3 bases and the J gene end by 3 bases; junction bases not matched to a gene: 4. The CDR3 protein is CASSFQGAGKNIQYF. CDR3 DNA: TGTGCCAGCAGTTTTCAGGGGGCGGGCAAAAACATTCAGTACTTC.

This clonotype was picked up many times. The gene calls are TRBV10-3 and TRBJ2-3, with D possibly being TRBD1 or TRBD2 (5 bases each). This CDR3 region has 15 residues. Germline CDR1 and CDR2: ENHRY and SYGVKD. The V end lost 3 bases, the J end lost 2 bases, and 12 bases lay between the germline ends. The CDR3 loop is CAISDEGDPTDTQYF. The DNA for the CDR3 is TGTGCCATCAGTGACGAAGGGGACCCCACAGATACGCAGTATTTT.

The table lists this clonotype with many counts. This sequence joins TRBV5-5 and TRBJ2-7; 8 bases are shared with TRBD2. Trimming cost V 4 bases and J 3 bases; bases outside gene matches: 6. Germline V gene lookup returns CDR1 SGHKS and CDR2 YYEKEE (reference sequence). The CDR3 length is 14 residues. CDR3 sequence reads: CASSKGLVNYEQYF. The CDR3 nucleotides are TGTGCCAGCAGCAAGGGACTAGTTAACTACGAGCAGTACTTC.

The table lists this clonotype with a few counts. The chain links TRBV20-1 to TRBJ1-6; D might be TRBD1 (5 bases). CDR1 is DFQATT, CDR2 SNEGSKA, per germline (reference sequence). The V end lost 3 bases, the J end lost 4 bases, and 7 bases lay between the germline ends. The CDR3 is made up of 13 amino acids. CDR3 in DNA: TGCAGTGCTAGTTCAGGGTATAATTCACCCCTCCACTTT. It is translated as CSASSGYNSPLHF.

The sample holds many counts of this clonotype. The rearrangement links TRBV11-3 to TRBJ2-1; 11 nucleotides match TRBD2. The CDR3 covers 15 residues. Germline CDR1 is SGHNT and CDR2 is YENEEA. The trim removed 3 bases at V and 6 bases at J, leaving 4 bases unmatched. The CDR3 region is CASSFSGGAGNEQFF. The CDR3 region has the DNA TGTGCCAGCAGCTTTAGCGGGGGGGCTGGCAATGAGCAGTTCTTC.

This clonotype is medium-sized. The chain recombines TRBV6-6 with TRBJ2-6, with D hard to call. Germline loops: CDR1 MNHNY, CDR2 SVGAGI (reference sequence). This CDR3 is 15 amino acids long. Trimming removed 0 bases at V and 1 base at J, with 4 bases between. This chain's CDR3 is CASSYSKSGANVLTF. The CDR3 DNA reads as TGTGCCAGCAGTTACTCGAAGTCTGGGGCCAACGTCCTGACTTTC.

This clonotype was observed many times. The chain combines TRBV7-9 with TRBJ1-2; D is perhaps TRBD1 (5 bases). This CDR3 is 18 amino acids long. Trimming removed 1 base at V and 8 bases at J, with 26 bases between. Germline assignment: CDR1 SEHNR and CDR2 FQNEAQ (reference sequence). The CDR3 here is CASSLGGARDPRSLGYTF. CDR3 in DNA: TGTGCCAGCAGCTTAGGAGGAGCTCGGGACCCCCGAAGTTTAGGCTACACCTTC.

At least ten counts were recorded for this clonotype. V gene TRBV24-1 combines with J gene TRBJ2-4; 10 nucleotides match TRBD2. Losses at the gene ends were 5 bases for V and 2 bases for J; bases not matched to a gene: 5. Germline CDR1 and CDR2: KGHDR and SFDVKD. The CDR3 totals 16 residues. CDR3 sequence: CATSASGGGPKNIQYF. The CDR3 DNA follows: TGTGCCACCAGTGCTAGCGGGGGCGGTCCCAAAAACATTCAGTACTTC.

In its sample, this clonotype was seen many times. The chain employs TRBV2 and TRBJ1-5; D is unresolved. With 7 bases removed from V and 0 bases from J, the gap between germline ends came to 7 bases. The CDR3 sequence is 13 residues long. CDR1 and CDR2 from the germline V gene are SNHLY and FYNNEI. CDR3 DNA sequence: TGTGCCAGCAAACGCTATAGCAATCAGCCCCAGCATTTT. Translation: CASKRYSNQPQHF.

This clonotype has a count of ten or more. The chain is built from TRBV6-5 and TRBJ1-1, with D unclear. The V end was cut by 0 bases, the J end by 4 bases, with 6 bases between. The CDR3 extends over 13 amino acids. CDR1 is MNHEY and CDR2 is SVGAGI in the germline V gene. DNA for the CDR3: TGTGCCAGCAGTTACTCCCAGGCCACTGAAGCTTTCTTT. Its protein product is CASSYSQATEAFF.